The sequence of this T cell receptor (beta chain) was determined in a study of long-term antiretroviral therapy in people with HIV. Treatment of all HIV participants took place in the United States. Survey-level immunoSEQ v3.0 assays were run. Clones were read by immunoSEQ multiplex PCR, and TCRdb kept only the in-frame ones, dropping some. The data contain just under 20,000 clones, roughly 80% of them singletons. With 1 base removed from V and 6 bases from J, the gap between germline ends came to 10 bases. This CDR3 has 14 residues. Per germline, CDR1 SGHAT and CDR2 FQNNGV. The TCR comes from a man between 18 and 29 years old with HIV. This sample comprised unsorted PBMCs, obtained 0.5 years before starting antiretroviral therapy. The chain uses TRBV11-2 and TRBJ1-5; TRBD1 might be the D (6 bases). For the CDR3, the DNA is TGTGCCAGCAGCTTAGGAGGAGGGGGTCAGCCCCAGCATTTT. As protein: CASSLGGGGQPQHF.